Presented here are 32 T cell receptor beta chains from one specimen sequenced in a study of shared clonotypes between healthy human individuals (dated by TCRdb to 2020 to 2021). Library prep was done by the immunoSEQ multiplex PCR assay. TCRdb holds this immuneACCESS table with in-frame rearrangements only. Some clones are missing; in checked studies, unresolved V genes explain under half, and the rest has no known cause. This sample is represented by some 450,000 clones; roughly four fifths of them were singletons. The biggest ten clones account for about 12% of the sample. The sequenced sample consisted of PBMCs. The receptors come from a woman between 40 and 55 years old in good health. Some clones in this sample may be carry-over from other donors' samples.

This chain uses TRBV7-8 with TRBJ2-3; D is unclear. There are 12 residues in the CDR3. V was clipped by 4 bases and J by 5 bases, with 7 bases between them. The germline V gene has CDR1 SGHVS and CDR2 FQNEAQ. The CDR3 is CASSWTGDTQYF. CDR3 nucleotides: TGTGCCAGCAGCTGGACGGGAGATACGCAGTATTTT.

V is TRBV2 and J is TRBJ2-2; TRBD2 might be the D (5 bases). V was trimmed by 6 bases and J by 6 bases, leaving 17 bases between them. CDR3 length equals 15 residues. Germline values: CDR1 SNHLY, CDR2 FYNNEI. CDR3: CASRGLPLRAGELFF. The CDR3 bases are TGTGCCAGCAGAGGACTGCCCCTTAGGGCCGGGGAGCTGTTTTTT.

The rearrangement uses TRBV19 and TRBJ2-3; tentative D call: TRBD1 (5 bases). CDR3 length: 18 residues. Germline values: CDR1 LNHDA, CDR2 SQIVND (reference sequence). Deletions cut 5 bases from V and 2 bases from J, with 23 bases between. CDR3 nucleotide sequence: TGTGCCAGTAGTGAAACGTGGGGCCCACTGGGGTCCACAGATACGCAGTATTTT. It is translated as CASSETWGPLGSTDTQYF.

The rearrangement uses TRBV30 and TRBJ1-1; D unresolved. There are 13 residues in the CDR3. CDR1 and CDR2 from the germline V gene are GTSNPN and SVGIG (reference sequence). V lost 0 bases and J lost 4, with 9 bases in between. In DNA form, the CDR3 reads TGTGCCTGGAGTGTTTCCTCGACCACTGAAGCTTTCTTT. This sequence encodes CAWSVSSTTEAFF.

The CDR3 sequence: CASSEPGTGTEQYF. The CDR3 region has the DNA TGCGCCAGCAGCGAGCCGGGGACAGGGACCGAGCAGTACTTC. This chain connects TRBV5-1 to TRBJ2-7, with 9 bases that match TRBD1. After removal of 4 bases from V and 6 bases from J, the junction contained 8 bases not matched to a gene. The CDR3 contains 14 residues. CDR1 is SGHRS and CDR2 is YFSETQ in the germline V gene.

In its sample, this clone was seen many times. This rearrangement joins TRBV27 to TRBJ1-5; 8 bases agree with TRBD1. Germline V gene sequence: CDR1 MNHEY, CDR2 SMNVEV (reference sequence). The CDR3 sequence is 15 residues long. Trimming at V came to 3 bases and at J to 3 bases, leaving 4 bases not matched to a gene. CDR3: CASSFGTGHNQPQHF. The CDR3 nucleotides are TGTGCCAGCAGTTTCGGGACAGGCCACAATCAGCCCCAGCATTTT.

The chain has TRBV4-2 and TRBJ1-4, with D possibly TRBD1 on 6 matching bases. Germline V gives CDR1 LGHNA, CDR2 YNFKEQ. The CDR3 length is 17 residues. With 0 bases removed from V and 4 bases from J, the gap between germline ends came to 15 bases. In DNA, the CDR3 is TGTGCCAGCAGCCAAGAGCTCAGGCAGGGGTTTAATGAAAAACTGTTTTTT. It encodes CASSQELRQGFNEKLFF.

Remarks on this clone: One base separates it from a far larger clone, so it is likely a read error. V gene TRBV27 combines with J gene TRBJ1-1; 7 bases are a match to TRBD1. The germline V gene encodes CDR1 MNHEY and CDR2 SMNVEV (reference sequence). This CDR3 has 14 amino acids. The V and J ends lost 11 bases and 1 base, in that order; junction bases with no gene match: 10. CDR3 in DNA: TGTGCCTGCACTAGGACAGGCGCGAACACTGAAGCTTTCTTT. It yields the protein CACTRTGANTEAFF.

The chain is built from TRBV29-1 and TRBJ1-5, with D unresolved. The germline V and J ends were trimmed by 5 bases and 0 bases, with 11 bases remaining between them. This CDR3 comprises 14 residues. The germline V gene encodes CDR1 SQVTM and CDR2 ANQGSEA. DNA for the CDR3: TGCAGCGTTACTAAAGGGAGTAGCAATCAGCCCCAGCATTTT. It encodes CSVTKGSSNQPQHF.

The rearrangement joins TRBV15 to TRBJ1-1; D not resolved. The ends were cut back, 0 bases at V and 2 bases at J, with 10 bases in the middle. This CDR3 has 15 amino acids. The germline V gene has CDR1 LNHNV and CDR2 YYDKDF (reference sequence). CDR3 in amino acids: CATSRDLGLNTEAFF. CDR3 coding DNA: TGTGCCACCAGCAGAGATCTCGGACTTAACACTGAAGCTTTCTTT.

The chain carries TRBV2 and TRBJ1-2; no clear D gene. Trimming stripped 1 base from V and 4 bases from J, with 4 bases between. The CDR3 is 12 residues long. Germline CDR1 and CDR2: SNHLY and FYNNEI. The CDR3: CASSEVAYGYTF. For the CDR3, the DNA is TGTGCCAGCAGTGAAGTCGCCTATGGCTACACCTTC. Based on the CDR3 plus reference TRBV2 and TRBJ1-2, the full variable domain is EPEVTQTPSHQVTQMGQEVILRCVPISNHLYFYWYRQILGQKVEFLVSFYNNEISEKSEIFDDQFSVERPDGSNFTLKIRSTKLEDSAMYFCASSEVAYGYTFGSGTRLTVV.

The CDR3 loop reads CAWSAPGTLGNTIYF. Written as DNA, the CDR3 is TGTGCCTGGAGTGCACCCGGGACACTTGGAAACACCATATATTTT. This chain links TRBV30 with TRBJ1-3; D might be TRBD1 (6 bases). Deletions cut 1 base from V and 3 bases from J, with 13 bases between. CDR1 is GTSNPN, CDR2 SVGIG, per germline (reference sequence). The CDR3 totals 15 residues.

On this clone: A read error may explain this, as a much larger clone is one base away. The chain combines TRBV29-1 with TRBJ2-3, with a tentative D call TRBD2 (6 bases). The CDR3 totals 16 residues. Germline V gene lookup returns CDR1 SQVTM and CDR2 ANQGSEA. CDR3 DNA sequence: TGCAACGTTGAAGGTGGACGTTGGGCAGGGAGGGATACGCAGTATTTT. Translating it yields CNVEGGRWAGRDTQYF.

J is TRBJ2-7 and V is TRBV30; D perhaps matches TRBD2 (7 bases). The CDR3 extends over 15 amino acids. CDR1 and CDR2 (germline): GTSNPN, SVGIG (reference sequence). Trimming took 5 bases from V and 0 from J, leaving 17 bases between them. The CDR3 loop reads CAWLPRGGRSYEQYF. The CDR3 DNA reads as TGTGCCTGGCTTCCAAGGGGGGGACGCTCCTACGAGCAGTACTTC.

V is TRBV30 and J is TRBJ2-2; the D gene is possibly TRBD2 (6 bases). Looked up from germline, CDR1 is GTSNPN and CDR2 is SVGIG (reference sequence). Trimming took off 4 bases at V and 6 bases at J, with 18 bases between the two ends. This CDR3 is 15 amino acids long. CDR3 protein: CAWTRSWGEAGELFF. DNA for the CDR3: TGTGCCTGGACCAGGTCGTGGGGGGAGGCCGGGGAGCTGTTTTTT.

Written as DNA, the CDR3 is TGCGCCAGCACCACCTCCGGGACAGGGGTTAACACTGAAGCTTTCTTT. Translation gives CASTTSGTGVNTEAFF. The chain carries TRBV5-1 and TRBJ1-1; 10 bases fit TRBD1. Germline V gene data show CDR1 as SGHRS and CDR2 as YFSETQ. J lost 2 bases, V lost 6 bases, and 10 bases had no gene match. This CDR3 is 16 amino acids long.

The rearrangement joins TRBV30 to TRBJ2-7; D is perhaps TRBD1 or TRBD2 (5 bases each). Per the germline V gene, CDR1 is GTSNPN and CDR2 is SVGIG (reference sequence). The CDR3 extends over 14 amino acids. The V and J ends lost 0 bases and 3 bases respectively, with 12 bases between them. The CDR3 coding sequence is TGTGCCTGGAGTGTACGGGGCCCGGTCTACGAGCAGTACTTC. It codes for CAWSVRGPVYEQYF.

This clone has just one count. This chain connects TRBV19 to TRBJ1-5; tentatively, D is TRBD1 (5 bases). Trimming removed 5 bases at V and 5 bases at J, with 19 bases between. The CDR3 covers 16 residues. From germline, CDR1 is LNHDA and CDR2 SQIVND (reference sequence). The CDR3 sequence: CASSPPPRTNDQPQHF. DNA of the CDR3: TGTGCCAGTAGTCCGCCTCCGAGGACAAACGATCAGCCCCAGCATTTT.

V usage is TRBV28 and J usage is TRBJ2-7; 9 bases align to TRBD1. The germline gives CDR1 MDHEN, CDR2 SYDVKM. There are 16 residues in the CDR3. V shed 5 bases, J shed 3 bases, and the junction held 11 bases outside the gene matches. As DNA, the CDR3 is TGTGCCAGCAGTCCGGACAGGGGAGGGCTTTACTACGAGCAGTACTTC. Protein: CASSPDRGGLYYEQYF.

This clone was seen just once. It differs at one base from a far larger clone, so likely a read error. The CDR3 nucleotides read TGTGCCAGCAGCCCAGGCAGCAATCAGCCCCAGCATTTT. It is translated as CASSPGSNQPQHF. This chain uses TRBV7-4 with TRBJ1-5; D is uncertain. This CDR3 comprises 13 residues. Germline CDR1 reads SGHVT; CDR2 reads SQSDAQ. V was trimmed by 5 bases and J by 1 base, leaving 6 bases between them.

The gene calls are TRBV30 and TRBJ2-7; D is unresolved. CDR1 is GTSNPN, CDR2 SVGIG, per germline (reference sequence). V lost 7 bases and J lost 5, with 3 bases in between. The CDR3 extends over 8 amino acids. The CDR3, as DNA: TGTGCCTTCGACGAGCAGTACTTC. Residues: CAFDEQYF. The complete variable domain, with remaining parts taken from reference TRBV30 and TRBJ2-7, reads SQTIHQWPATLVQPVGSPLSLECTVEGTSNPNLYWYRQAAGRGLQLLFYSVGIGQISSEVPQNLSASRPQDRQFILSSKKLLLSDSGFYLCAFDEQYFGPGTRLTVT.

CDR3 DNA sequence: TGTGCCAGCAGCCCGGTGGGGGGGTTGTTCAATCAGCCCCAGCATTTT. Protein sequence: CASSPVGGLFNQPQHF. The rearrangement joins TRBV7-8 to TRBJ1-5; a weak D match, TRBD1 (5 bases). In germline, CDR1 is SGHVS, CDR2 FQNEAQ. The V end was cut by 5 bases, the J end by 3 bases, with 17 bases between. This CDR3 region has 16 residues.

V is TRBV28 and J is TRBJ1-5; D gene ambiguous. In germline, CDR1 is MDHEN, CDR2 SYDVKM. Trimming stripped 5 bases from V and 4 bases from J, with 9 bases between. This CDR3 has 13 residues. Written as DNA, the CDR3 is TGTGCCAGCAGTGATGACGGGAATCAGCCCCAGCATTTT. Its protein product is CASSDDGNQPQHF.

The rearrangement joins TRBV10-1 to TRBJ2-7; tentative D call: TRBD1 (6 bases). CDR3 length equals 13 residues. Trimming shortened V by 7 bases and J by 6 bases, and 16 bases separated the two germline ends. The V gene's germline CDR1 is WNHNN and CDR2 SYGVQD (reference sequence). The DNA for the CDR3 is TGCGCCAGCATAATGGCAGGGGTTAGCGAGCAGTACTTC. Amino acids: CASIMAGVSEQYF.

This clone appeared a few times. The genes are TRBV20-1 and TRBJ2-3; D gene uncertain. V was clipped by 5 bases and J by 11 bases, with 14 bases between them. This CDR3 spans 11 amino acids. Looked up from germline, CDR1 is DFQATT and CDR2 is SNEGSKA (reference sequence). For the CDR3, the DNA is TGCAGTGCTGGCGTTGCCGTAGGGCAGTATTTT. The encoded protein is CSAGVAVGQYF.

V gene TRBV6-5 combines with J gene TRBJ2-7; 7 bases fit TRBD1. Germline values: CDR1 MNHEY, CDR2 SVGAGI. The CDR3 spans 15 residues. Trimming at V came to 3 bases and at J to 2 bases, leaving 7 bases not matched to a gene. CDR3 in DNA: TGTGCCAGCAGTTATGGGGCAGGGGGTACCTACGAGCAGTACTTC. Amino acid sequence: CASSYGAGGTYEQYF.

V and J are TRBV4-1 and TRBJ2-7; possibly TRBD2 for D (6 bases). The germline gives CDR1 MGHRA, CDR2 YSYEKL. The germline V and J ends were trimmed by 2 bases and 5 bases, with 10 bases remaining between them. The CDR3 extends over 13 amino acids. The CDR3 coding sequence is TGCGCCAGCAGCCAAAGGCCGGGGGACGAGCAGTACTTC. Protein sequence: CASSQRPGDEQYF.

The gene calls are TRBV19 and TRBJ1-5, with no clear D. CDR3 length equals 13 residues. The germline V and J ends were trimmed by 6 bases and 4 bases, with 10 bases remaining between them. Germline V gives CDR1 LNHDA, CDR2 SQIVND (reference sequence). CDR3 sequence reads: CASSISLNQPQHF. CDR3 DNA: TGTGCCAGTAGCATCAGCCTAAATCAGCCCCAGCATTTT.

J is TRBJ1-4 and V is TRBV30; 8 bases are shared with TRBD1. J was trimmed by 10 bases and V by 3 bases; bases with no gene match: 10. CDR3 size: 14 residues. Germline lookup yields CDR1 GTSNPN and CDR2 SVGIG (reference sequence). The CDR3: CAWRPQGAVLKLFF. CDR3 nucleotide sequence: TGTGCCTGGAGACCCCAGGGGGCAGTTCTAAAACTGTTTTTT.

In regard to this clone: The likely explanation is a read error, given a far larger clone one base away. This chain uses TRBV28 with TRBJ1-1; no definite D call. V shed 8 bases and J shed 5 bases, with 18 bases lying between them. Germline loops: CDR1 MDHEN, CDR2 SYDVKM. The CDR3 consists of 14 residues. The CDR3 DNA reads TGTGCCAGCGGGATTCAGGCCGAGACGACTGAAGCTTTCTTT. As protein: CASGIQAETTEAFF. Looking up the rest from reference TRBV28 and TRBJ1-1 gives the full variable domain: DVKVTQSSRYLVKRTGEKVFLECVQDMDHENMFWYRQDPGLGLRLIYFSYDVKMKEKGDIPEGYSVSREKKERFSLILESASTNQTSMYLCASGIQAETTEAFFGQGTRLTVV.

The chain links TRBV4-1 to TRBJ2-7, with D possibly TRBD2 on 6 matching bases. V was pared by 2 bases and J by 7 bases, with 18 bases between. Germline V gene data show CDR1 as MGHRA and CDR2 as YSYEKL. CDR3 size: 15 residues. The CDR3 bases are TGCGCCAGCAGCCAAAGCCCCGGGGGAGCTGGGGAGCAGTACTTC. Residues: CASSQSPGGAGEQYF.

The genes are TRBV30 and TRBJ2-6; D might be TRBD1 (5 bases). The CDR3 runs to 16 residues. The V gene's germline CDR1 is GTSNPN and CDR2 SVGIG (reference sequence). The V and J ends lost 3 bases and 0 bases respectively, with 12 bases between them. CDR3: CAWSQDTTSGANVLTF. The CDR3, as DNA: TGTGCCTGGAGCCAGGACACGACCTCTGGGGCCAACGTCCTGACTTTC. Based on the CDR3 plus reference TRBV30 and TRBJ2-6, the full variable domain is SQTIHQWPATLVQPVGSPLSLECTVEGTSNPNLYWYRQAAGRGLQLLFYSVGIGQISSEVPQNLSASRPQDRQFILSSKKLLLSDSGFYLCAWSQDTTSGANVLTFGAGSRLTVL.